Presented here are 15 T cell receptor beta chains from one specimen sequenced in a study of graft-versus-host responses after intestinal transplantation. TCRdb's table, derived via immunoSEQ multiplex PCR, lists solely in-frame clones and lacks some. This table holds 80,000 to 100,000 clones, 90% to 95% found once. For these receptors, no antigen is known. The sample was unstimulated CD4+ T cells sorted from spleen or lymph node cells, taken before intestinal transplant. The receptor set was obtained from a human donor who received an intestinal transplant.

DNA for the CDR3: TGTGCCAGCAGTTTATCAGGGGACTATGGCTACACCTTC. The encoded protein is CASSLSGDYGYTF. The chain combines TRBV27 with TRBJ1-2; weak D call: TRBD1 (5 bases). The V gene's germline CDR1 is MNHEY and CDR2 SMNVEV (reference sequence). This CDR3 has 13 amino acids. With 0 bases removed from V and 3 bases from J, the gap between germline ends came to 5 bases.

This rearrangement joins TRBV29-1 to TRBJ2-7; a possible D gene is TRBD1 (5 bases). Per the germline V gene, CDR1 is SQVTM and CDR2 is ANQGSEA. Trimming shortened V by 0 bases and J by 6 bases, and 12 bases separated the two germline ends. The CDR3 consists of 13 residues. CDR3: CSVEDLGLREQYF. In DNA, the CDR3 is TGCAGCGTTGAAGATCTGGGGCTTCGCGAGCAGTACTTC.

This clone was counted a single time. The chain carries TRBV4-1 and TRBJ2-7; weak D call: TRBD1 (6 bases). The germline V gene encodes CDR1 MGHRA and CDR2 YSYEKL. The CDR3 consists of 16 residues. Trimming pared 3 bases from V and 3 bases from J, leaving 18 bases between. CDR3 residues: CASSQAQGKTGYEQYF. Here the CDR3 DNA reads TGCGCCAGCAGCCAGGCACAGGGTAAAACGGGCTACGAGCAGTACTTC.

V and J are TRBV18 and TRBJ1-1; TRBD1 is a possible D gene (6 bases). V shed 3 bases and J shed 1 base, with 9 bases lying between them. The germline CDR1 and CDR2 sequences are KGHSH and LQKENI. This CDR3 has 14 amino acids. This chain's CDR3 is CASSPGAGNTEAFF. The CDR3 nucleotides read TGTGCCAGCTCACCGGGGGCCGGGAACACTGAAGCTTTCTTT.

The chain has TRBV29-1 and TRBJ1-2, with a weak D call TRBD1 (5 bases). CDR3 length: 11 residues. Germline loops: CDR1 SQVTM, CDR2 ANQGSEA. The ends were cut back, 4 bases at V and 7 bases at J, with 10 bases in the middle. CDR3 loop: CSVGGDGGYTF. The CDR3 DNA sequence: TGCAGCGTTGGCGGGGACGGTGGCTACACCTTC.

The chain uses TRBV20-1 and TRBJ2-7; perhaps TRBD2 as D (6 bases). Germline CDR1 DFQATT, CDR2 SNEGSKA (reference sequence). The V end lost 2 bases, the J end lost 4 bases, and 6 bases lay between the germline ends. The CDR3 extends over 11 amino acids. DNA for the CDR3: TGCAGTGCTAGACGGGGGTACGAGCAGTACTTC. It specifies CSARRGYEQYF.

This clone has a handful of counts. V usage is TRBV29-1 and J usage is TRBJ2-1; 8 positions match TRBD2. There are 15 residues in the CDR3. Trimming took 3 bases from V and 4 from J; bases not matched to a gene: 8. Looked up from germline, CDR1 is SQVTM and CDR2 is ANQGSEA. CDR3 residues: CSVDTGGGFYNEQFF. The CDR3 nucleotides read TGCAGCGTTGATACCGGGGGGGGTTTTTACAATGAGCAGTTCTTC.

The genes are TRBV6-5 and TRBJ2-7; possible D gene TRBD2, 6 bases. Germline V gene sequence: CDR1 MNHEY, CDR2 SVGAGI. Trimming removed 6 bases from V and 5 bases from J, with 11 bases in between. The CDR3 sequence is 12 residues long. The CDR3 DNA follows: TGTGCCAGCAGCACACCGGGGGACGAGCAGTACTTC. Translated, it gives CASSTPGDEQYF.

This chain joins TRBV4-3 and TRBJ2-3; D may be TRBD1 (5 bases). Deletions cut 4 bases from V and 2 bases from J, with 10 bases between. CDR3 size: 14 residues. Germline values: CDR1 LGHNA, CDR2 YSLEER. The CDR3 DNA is TGCGCCAGCAGCCCTAGACAGTTCACAGATACGCAGTATTTT. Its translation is CASSPRQFTDTQYF.

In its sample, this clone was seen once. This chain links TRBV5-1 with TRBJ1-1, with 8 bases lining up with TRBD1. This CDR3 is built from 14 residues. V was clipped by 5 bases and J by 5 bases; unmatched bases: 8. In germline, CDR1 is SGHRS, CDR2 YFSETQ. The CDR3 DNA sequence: TGCGCCAGCAGATCGACAGGGGAGGGAACTGAAGCTTTCTTT. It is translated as CASRSTGEGTEAFF. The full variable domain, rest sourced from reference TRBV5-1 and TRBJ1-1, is KAGVTQTPRYLIKTRGQQVTLSCSPISGHRSVSWYQQTPGQGLQFLFEYFSETQRNKGNFPGRFSGRQFSNSRSEMNVSTLELGDSALYLCASRSTGEGTEAFFGQGTRLTVV.

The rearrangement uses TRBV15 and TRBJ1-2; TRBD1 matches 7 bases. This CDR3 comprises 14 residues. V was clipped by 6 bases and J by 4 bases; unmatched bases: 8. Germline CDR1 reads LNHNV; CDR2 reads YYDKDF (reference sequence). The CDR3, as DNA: TGTGCCACCAGAGACGGACAGGTCGGCTATGGCTACACCTTC. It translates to CATRDGQVGYGYTF.

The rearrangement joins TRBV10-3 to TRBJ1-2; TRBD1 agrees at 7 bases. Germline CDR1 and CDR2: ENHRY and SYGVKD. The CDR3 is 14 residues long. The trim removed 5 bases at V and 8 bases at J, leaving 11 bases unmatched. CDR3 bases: TGTGCCATCAGTCTCCGGGACAGCCAAAGGGGCTACACCTTC. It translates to CAISLRDSQRGYTF.

DNA of the CDR3: TGTGCCTGGGACAGGGGCGGTACTGAAGCTTTCTTT. Amino acid sequence: CAWDRGGTEAFF. The V and J genes are TRBV30 and TRBJ1-1; 8 positions agree with TRBD1. CDR1 and CDR2 from the germline V gene are GTSNPN and SVGIG (reference sequence). Trimming at V came to 5 bases and at J to 5 bases, leaving 4 bases not matched to a gene. This CDR3 has 12 amino acids.

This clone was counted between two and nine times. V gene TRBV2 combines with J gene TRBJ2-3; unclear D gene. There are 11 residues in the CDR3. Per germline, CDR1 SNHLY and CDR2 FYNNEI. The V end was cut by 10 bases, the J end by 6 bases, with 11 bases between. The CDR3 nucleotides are TGTGCCACCTATTTCCCCGATACGCAGTATTTT. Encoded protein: CATYFPDTQYF.

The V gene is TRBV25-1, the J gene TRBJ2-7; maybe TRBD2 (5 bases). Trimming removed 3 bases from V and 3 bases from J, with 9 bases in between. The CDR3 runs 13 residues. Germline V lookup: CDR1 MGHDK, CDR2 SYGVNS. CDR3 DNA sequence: TGTGCCAGCAGTGACGGGAATTTCTACGAGCAGTACTTC. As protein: CASSDGNFYEQYF.